Sequencing of this T cell receptor beta chain was carried out in a study of cytomegalovirus exposure and HLA in healthy donors. Whole-study context: Findings of an earlier analysis included some 120 million unique TCR beta sequences from roughly 200 million T cells. Regarding the study as a whole: After further analysis at a later stage, roughly 16,000 TCR beta sequences were associated with HLA alleles at 0.05 false discovery rate. In a later analysis, V- and J-gene trimming of beta chains associated with a DCLRE1C missense variant, replicated independently. The study flagged about 160 TCR beta chains as cytomegalovirus-associated.

Concerning this clone itself: Its antigen is currently unknown.

Germline CDR1 and CDR2: MNHEY and SVGAGI. The CDR3 has 9 residues. A multiplex PCR was run with 60 Vbeta primers and 13 Jbeta primers. Sequencing was performed with immunoSEQ multiplex PCR; in TCRdb, only in-frame clones are kept and a portion is missing. The table shows some 74,000 clones, with 65% to 80% occurring only once. The source of this sequence is a middle-aged man in good health and CMV-seropositive. The sample comprised PBMCs. The chain recombines TRBV6-5 with TRBJ2-5; tentatively, D is TRBD1 (5 bases). For the CDR3, the DNA is TGTGTCAAAGGGGAAGAGCAGTACTTC. Protein sequence: CVKGEEQYF.